A single sample gave rise to the 25 T cell receptor beta chains below, sequenced in a study of blood T cell repertoires in COVID-19 (TCRdb year 2020). Receptors were amplified or captured by the immunoSEQ multiplex PCR assay. TCRdb retrieved this table from immuneACCESS and kept in-frame rearrangements only. Not all clones are present; in checked studies, unresolved V genes account for under half, and no reason is known for the remainder. In this sample the table shows about 170,000 clones, around 80% of which occur a single time. The ten largest clones take up approximately 16% of the sample. Material for sequencing was PBMCs or T cells enriched from blood (not recorded which). The receptors originated from a man in his fifties or sixties who had recovered from COVID-19.

The J gene is TRBJ1-1, the V gene TRBV4-1; D may be TRBD1 (5 bases). The CDR3 is 17 amino acids. Per the germline V gene, CDR1 is MGHRA and CDR2 is YSYEKL. The V end lost 1 base, the J end lost 1 base, and 16 bases lay between the germline ends. The CDR3 sequence is CASSQVPRRTGNTEAFF. Written as DNA, the CDR3 is TGCGCCAGCAGCCAAGTCCCCCGTAGAACAGGGAACACTGAAGCTTTCTTT.

The rearrangement joins TRBV5-8 to TRBJ2-1; maybe TRBD1 (6 bases). Looked up from germline, CDR1 is SGHTS and CDR2 is YDEGEE. Trimming shortened V by 3 bases and J by 10 bases, and 11 bases separated the two germline ends. The CDR3 covers 12 residues. The CDR3 sequence is CASSSDSEEQFF. The CDR3 region has the DNA TGTGCCAGCAGCTCGGACAGTGAAGAGCAGTTCTTC. Full variable domain (outside the CDR3, taken from reference TRBV5-8 and TRBJ2-1): EAGVTQSPTHLIKTRGQQATLRCSPISGHTSVYWYQQALGLGLQFLLWYDEGEERNRGNFPPRFSGRQFPNYSSELNVNALELEDSALYLCASSSDSEEQFFGPGTRLTVL.

This chain joins TRBV19 and TRBJ1-2, with 9 nucleotides matching TRBD1. Germline CDR1 and CDR2: LNHDA and SQIVND (reference sequence). This CDR3 spans 15 amino acids. V lost 6 bases to trimming and J lost 3 bases; unmatched junction nucleotides: 8. The CDR3 DNA sequence: TGTGCCAGTAGGAACGGACAGGGGACCTACTATGGCTACACCTTC. This sequence encodes CASRNGQGTYYGYTF.

The V gene is TRBV28, the J gene TRBJ1-6; 9 bases are a match to TRBD1. The germline V gene encodes CDR1 MDHEN and CDR2 SYDVKM. V lost 7 bases, J lost 4 bases, and 5 bases stayed unmatched. This CDR3 comprises 15 residues. The CDR3 nucleotides are TGTGCCAGCAAAGGACAGGGGAGATATAATTCACCCCTCCACTTT. This gives the protein CASKGQGRYNSPLHF.

The gene calls are TRBV28 and TRBJ1-6; D remains unclear. V was shortened by 1 base and J by 0 bases, with 7 bases between the two germline ends. Germline CDR1 MDHEN, CDR2 SYDVKM. The CDR3 has 16 amino acids. The CDR3 region is CASSLSGSSYNSPLHF. CDR3 in DNA: TGTGCCAGCAGTTTATCGGGGAGCTCCTATAATTCACCCCTCCACTTT.

The chain combines TRBV15 with TRBJ2-5; 7 bases are shared with TRBD2. The V gene's germline CDR1 is LNHNV and CDR2 YYDKDF (reference sequence). V shed 4 bases, J shed 2 bases, and the junction held 4 bases outside the gene matches. This CDR3 is built from 14 residues. The CDR3 nucleotides read TGTGCCACCAGCAATCCGGGGGGACAAGAGACCCAGTACTTC. This codes for CATSNPGGQETQYF.

V usage is TRBV5-1 and J usage is TRBJ2-7; the D gene is possibly TRBD1 (6 bases). The CDR3 runs to 15 residues. V was shortened by 0 bases and J by 3 bases, with 13 bases between the two germline ends. Germline values: CDR1 SGHRS, CDR2 YFSETQ. The CDR3, as DNA: TGCGCCAGCAGCTTGGATCCGGGACAATTCTACGAGCAGTACTTC. Translation: CASSLDPGQFYEQYF. Variable domain in full (rest from reference TRBV5-1 and TRBJ2-7): KAGVTQTPRYLIKTRGQQVTLSCSPISGHRSVSWYQQTPGQGLQFLFEYFSETQRNKGNFPGRFSGRQFSNSRSEMNVSTLELGDSALYLCASSLDPGQFYEQYFGPGTRLTVT.

A single count supports this clone. The chain couples TRBV5-1 to TRBJ2-2, with 8 bases fitting TRBD2. The CDR3 contains 16 residues. CDR1 and CDR2 from the germline V gene are SGHRS and YFSETQ. J was trimmed by 1 base and V by 9 bases; bases with no gene match: 11. The chain's CDR3 is CATTFSAGVNTGELFF. The CDR3 bases are TGCGCCACCACCTTTTCAGCGGGGGTGAACACCGGGGAGCTGTTTTTT.

V usage is TRBV18 and J usage is TRBJ1-2; weak D call: TRBD1 (6 bases). Germline CDR1 KGHSH, CDR2 LQKENI. CDR3 length equals 14 residues. Trimming cost V 3 bases and J 8 bases, with 16 bases left between them. In DNA form, the CDR3 reads TGTGCCAGCTCACCCCTGGACAGCCCCCTCGGCTACACCTTC. This gives the protein CASSPLDSPLGYTF.

The J gene is TRBJ1-2, the V gene TRBV5-1; 8 nucleotides align to TRBD1. Germline V gene lookup returns CDR1 SGHRS and CDR2 YFSETQ. J gave up 4 bases and V 3 bases, and 5 bases lay outside the gene matches. This CDR3 spans 14 amino acids. The CDR3: CASSSGQGGYGYTF. The CDR3 bases are TGCGCCAGCAGCTCAGGACAGGGCGGCTATGGCTACACCTTC.

This clone was seen only a few times. The chain combines TRBV7-6 with TRBJ1-5, with 7 bases identical to TRBD1. In germline, CDR1 is SGHVS, CDR2 FNYEAQ. V lost 1 base, J lost 5 bases, and 5 bases stayed unmatched. The CDR3 consists of 15 residues. The CDR3 bases are TGTGCCAGCAGCTTAGGTTACAGGGGTGATCAGCCCCAGCATTTT. Translation gives CASSLGYRGDQPQHF.

This sequence joins TRBV5-1 and TRBJ1-4, with 7 bases that match TRBD1. J was trimmed by 4 bases and V by 4 bases; bases with no gene match: 10. Germline loops: CDR1 SGHRS, CDR2 YFSETQ. CDR3 length: 16 amino acids. The CDR3 DNA sequence: TGCGCCAGCAGCCCTGGAGGCGGGACAGTTAATGAAAAACTGTTTTTT. Residues: CASSPGGGTVNEKLFF.

J is TRBJ2-3 and V is TRBV27; D perhaps matches TRBD2 (5 bases). V lost 10 bases to trimming and J lost 11 bases, with 16 bases between them. In germline, CDR1 is MNHEY, CDR2 SMNVEV (reference sequence). The CDR3 contains 11 residues. The CDR3 bases are TGTGCCACCAACCGAGGGAGTAGGCAGTATTTT. Translated: CATNRGSRQYF.

The CDR3 loop reads CASGREYSYEQYF. The CDR3 bases are TGCGCCAGCGGGAGGGAGTACAGCTACGAGCAGTACTTC. The chain has TRBV5-1 and TRBJ2-7, with TRBD2 matching over 7 bases. From germline, CDR1 is SGHRS and CDR2 YFSETQ. The CDR3 consists of 13 residues. The J segment lost 3 bases and the V segment lost 7 bases, leaving 7 bases of the junction unmatched.

The chain's CDR3 is CASSQTGTGGLRDTQYF. In DNA, the CDR3 is TGTGCCAGCAGCCAAACCGGGACAGGGGGTCTAAGGGATACGCAGTATTTT. This chain connects TRBV11-3 to TRBJ2-3; TRBD1 aligns across 11 bases. After removal of 5 bases from V and 6 bases from J, the junction contained 13 bases not matched to a gene. The length of the CDR3 is 17 residues. Germline CDR1 and CDR2: SGHNT and YENEEA.

This chain connects TRBV30 to TRBJ2-7, with 9 bases fitting TRBD2. Germline CDR1 is GTSNPN and CDR2 is SVGIG (reference sequence). This CDR3 is built from 14 residues. V lost 0 bases to trimming and J lost 4 bases; unmatched junction nucleotides: 4. CDR3 in amino acids: CAWSVGLAGYEQYF. CDR3 bases: TGTGCCTGGAGTGTAGGGCTAGCGGGGTACGAGCAGTACTTC.

The rearrangement joins TRBV5-1 to TRBJ2-7, with TRBD1 as a possible D gene (6 bases). Germline V CDR1 and CDR2: SGHRS, YFSETQ. Trimming pared 0 bases from V and 2 bases from J, leaving 9 bases between. The CDR3 loop spans 14 amino acids. CDR3 in DNA: TGCGCCAGCAGCTTGGCCGGGACACCCTACGAGCAGTACTTC. It codes for CASSLAGTPYEQYF.

The V and J genes are TRBV29-1 and TRBJ2-3, with D unclear. V lost 0 bases and J 12 bases, leaving 13 bases between the germline ends. CDR3 length equals 12 residues. CDR1 is SQVTM, CDR2 ANQGSEA, per germline. This CDR3 reads CSVEELPGPQYF. The CDR3 bases are TGCAGCGTTGAAGAGTTGCCAGGTCCACAGTATTTT.

This clone turned up a few times. The genes are TRBV10-3 and TRBJ2-5; TRBD2 aligns across 8 bases. After removal of 3 bases from V and 5 bases from J, the junction contained 11 bases not matched to a gene. Germline V gene lookup returns CDR1 ENHRY and CDR2 SYGVKD. The CDR3 contains 16 residues. CDR3 region: CAISEPTGAGDETQYF. CDR3 nucleotide sequence: TGTGCCATCAGTGAACCGACAGGAGCGGGGGATGAGACCCAGTACTTC.

V usage is TRBV30 and J usage is TRBJ1-4; no reliable D call. V was trimmed by 0 bases and J by 8 bases, leaving 16 bases between them. The CDR3 has 15 residues. Germline V lookup: CDR1 GTSNPN, CDR2 SVGIG (reference sequence). The CDR3 region has the DNA TGTGCCTGGAGTGTACCCACTCTCCCCGGGGAAAAACTGTTTTTT. It is translated as CAWSVPTLPGEKLFF.

V is TRBV11-3 and J is TRBJ2-2; D is perhaps TRBD2 (6 bases). The germline gives CDR1 SGHNT, CDR2 YENEEA. CDR3 length: 18 residues. V lost 0 bases and J 0 bases, leaving 14 bases between the germline ends. CDR3 loop: CASSLDRWGDANTGELFF. CDR3 sequence (DNA): TGTGCCAGCAGCTTAGATAGATGGGGGGACGCGAACACCGGGGAGCTGTTTTTT. Full variable domain (outside the CDR3, taken from reference TRBV11-3 and TRBJ2-2): EAGVVQSPRYKIIEKKQPVAFWCNPISGHNTLYWYLQNLGQGPELLIRYENEEAVDDSQLPKDRFSAERLKGVDSTLKIQPAELGDSAVYLCASSLDRWGDANTGELFFGEGSRLTVL.

The chain couples TRBV5-1 to TRBJ1-2, with D possibly being TRBD1 (6 bases). Trimming shortened V by 4 bases and J by 5 bases, and 15 bases separated the two germline ends. Looked up from germline, CDR1 is SGHRS and CDR2 is YFSETQ. This CDR3 is 14 amino acids long. CDR3 nucleotide sequence: TGCGCCAGCAGCGAAAAACAGGGAGCATATGGCTACACCTTC. Translation: CASSEKQGAYGYTF.

V gene TRBV5-4 combines with J gene TRBJ2-1, with 7 bases that match TRBD1. V lost 0 bases and J lost 6; bases outside the gene matches: 9. This CDR3 is built from 16 residues. Germline loops: CDR1 SGHNT, CDR2 YYREEE (reference sequence). CDR3 sequence reads: CASSLDGQAGGNEQFF. CDR3 nucleotide sequence: TGTGCCAGCAGCTTGGATGGGCAGGCAGGGGGCAATGAGCAGTTCTTC.

J is TRBJ1-1 and V is TRBV28; D is undetermined. Looked up from germline, CDR1 is MDHEN and CDR2 is SYDVKM. The CDR3 is made up of 14 amino acids. The V and J ends lost 4 bases and 4 bases respectively, with 13 bases between them. The DNA of the CDR3 is TGTGCCAGCAGTTCCCTGTGGAGTTCCACTGAAGCTTTCTTT. It translates to CASSSLWSSTEAFF.

This rearrangement joins TRBV5-5 to TRBJ2-3, with TRBD1 identical over 7 bases. From germline, CDR1 is SGHKS and CDR2 YYEKEE (reference sequence). This CDR3 has 17 residues. The trim removed 3 bases at V and 0 bases at J, leaving 10 bases unmatched. In DNA, the CDR3 is TGTGCCAGCAGCTCAGCGACGACAGGGATTAGCACAGATACGCAGTATTTT. This encodes CASSSATTGISTDTQYF. The variable domain in full, completed from reference TRBV5-5 and TRBJ2-3, reads DAGVTQSPTHLIKTRGQQVTLRCSPISGHKSVSWYQQVLGQGPQFIFQYYEKEERGRGNFPDRFSARQFPNYSSELNVNALLLGDSALYLCASSSATTGISTDTQYFGPGTRLTVL.